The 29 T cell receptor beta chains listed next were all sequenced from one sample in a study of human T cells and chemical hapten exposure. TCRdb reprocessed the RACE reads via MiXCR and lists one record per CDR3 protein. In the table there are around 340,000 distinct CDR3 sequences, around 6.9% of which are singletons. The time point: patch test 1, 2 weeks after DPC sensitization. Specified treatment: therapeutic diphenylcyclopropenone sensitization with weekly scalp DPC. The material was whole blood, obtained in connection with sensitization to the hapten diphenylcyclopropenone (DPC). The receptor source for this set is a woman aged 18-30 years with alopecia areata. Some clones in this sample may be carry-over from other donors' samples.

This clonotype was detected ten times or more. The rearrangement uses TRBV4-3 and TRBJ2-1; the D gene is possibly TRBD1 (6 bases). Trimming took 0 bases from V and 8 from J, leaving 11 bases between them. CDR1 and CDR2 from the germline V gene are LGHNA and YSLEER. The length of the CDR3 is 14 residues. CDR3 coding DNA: TGCGCCAGCAGCCAAGACAGGGGTAGGGATGAGCAGTTCTTC. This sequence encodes CASSQDRGRDEQFF.

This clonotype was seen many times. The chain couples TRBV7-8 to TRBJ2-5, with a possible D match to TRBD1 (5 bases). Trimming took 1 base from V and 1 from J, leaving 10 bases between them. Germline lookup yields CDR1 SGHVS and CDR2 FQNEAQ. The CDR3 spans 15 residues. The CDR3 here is CASSLGRVFQETQYF. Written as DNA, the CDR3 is TGTGCCAGCAGCTTAGGCAGGGTTTTCCAAGAGACCCAGTACTTC. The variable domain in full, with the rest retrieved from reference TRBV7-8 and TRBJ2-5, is GAGVSQSPRYKVAKRGQDVALRCDPISGHVSLFWYQQALGQGPEFLTYFQNEAQLDKSGLPSDRFFAERPEGSVSTLKIQRTQQEDSAVYLCASSLGRVFQETQYFGPGTRLLVL.

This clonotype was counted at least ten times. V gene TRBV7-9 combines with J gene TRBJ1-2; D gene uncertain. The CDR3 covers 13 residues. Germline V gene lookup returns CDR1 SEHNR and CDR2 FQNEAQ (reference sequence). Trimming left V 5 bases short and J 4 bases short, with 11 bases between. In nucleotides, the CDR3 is TGTGCCAGCAGCCGGGCAGGCCCCTATGGCTACACCTTC. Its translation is CASSRAGPYGYTF.

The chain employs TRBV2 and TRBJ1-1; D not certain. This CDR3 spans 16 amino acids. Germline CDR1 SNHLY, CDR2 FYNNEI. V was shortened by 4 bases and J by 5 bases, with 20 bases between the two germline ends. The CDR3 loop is CASSAKVPGFLTEAFF. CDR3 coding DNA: TGTGCCAGCAGTGCGAAAGTACCCGGTTTTTTAACTGAAGCTTTCTTT.

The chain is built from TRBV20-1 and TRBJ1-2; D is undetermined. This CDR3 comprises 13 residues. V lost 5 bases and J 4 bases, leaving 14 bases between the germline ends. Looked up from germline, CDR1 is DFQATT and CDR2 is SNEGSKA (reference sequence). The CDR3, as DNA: TGCAGTGCTGCTCCCCGAGGAGGCTATGGCTACACCTTC. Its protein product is CSAAPRGGYGYTF.

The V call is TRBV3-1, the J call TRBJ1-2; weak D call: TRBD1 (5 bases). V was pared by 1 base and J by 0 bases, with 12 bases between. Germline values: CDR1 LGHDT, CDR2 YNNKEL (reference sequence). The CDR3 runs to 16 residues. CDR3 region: CASSQVTATPNYGYTF. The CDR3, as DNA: TGTGCCAGCAGCCAAGTGACAGCCACCCCTAACTATGGCTACACCTTC. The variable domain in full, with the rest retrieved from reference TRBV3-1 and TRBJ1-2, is DTAVSQTPKYLVTQMGNDKSIKCEQNLGHDTMYWYKQDSKKFLKIMFSYNNKELIINETVPNRFSPKSPDKAHLNLHINSLELGDSAVYFCASSQVTATPNYGYTFGSGTRLTVV.

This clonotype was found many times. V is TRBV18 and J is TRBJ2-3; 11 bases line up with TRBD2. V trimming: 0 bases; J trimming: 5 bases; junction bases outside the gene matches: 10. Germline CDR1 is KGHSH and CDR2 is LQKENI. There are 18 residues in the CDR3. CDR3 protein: CASSPPLNSGGAKDTQYF. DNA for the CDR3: TGTGCCAGCTCACCACCCCTAAATAGCGGGGGGGCCAAAGATACGCAGTATTTT. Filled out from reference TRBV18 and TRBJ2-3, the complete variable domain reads NAGVMQNPRHLVRRRGQEARLRCSPMKGHSHVYWYRQLPEEGLKFMVYLQKENIIDESGMPKERFSAEFPKEGPSILRIQQVVRGDSAAYFCASSPPLNSGGAKDTQYFGPGTRLTVL.

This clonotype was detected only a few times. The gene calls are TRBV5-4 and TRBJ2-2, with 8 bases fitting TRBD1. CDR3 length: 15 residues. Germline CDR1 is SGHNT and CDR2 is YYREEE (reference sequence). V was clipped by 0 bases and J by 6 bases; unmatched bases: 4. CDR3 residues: CASSLGQGAAGELFF. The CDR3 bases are TGTGCCAGCAGCTTGGGGCAGGGGGCGGCCGGGGAGCTGTTTTTT.

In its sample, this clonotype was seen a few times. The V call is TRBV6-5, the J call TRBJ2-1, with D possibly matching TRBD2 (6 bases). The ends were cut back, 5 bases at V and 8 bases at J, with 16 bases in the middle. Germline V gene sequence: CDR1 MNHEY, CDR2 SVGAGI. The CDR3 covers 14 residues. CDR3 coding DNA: TGTGCCAGCAGTCCCGAACTAGCTCGAGATGAGCAGTTCTTC. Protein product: CASSPELARDEQFF.

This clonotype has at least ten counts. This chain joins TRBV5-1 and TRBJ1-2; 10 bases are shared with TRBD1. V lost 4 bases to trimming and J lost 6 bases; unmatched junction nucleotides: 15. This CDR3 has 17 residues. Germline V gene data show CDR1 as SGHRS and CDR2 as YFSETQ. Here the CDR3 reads CASSLSTGGSIGDGYTF. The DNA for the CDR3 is TGCGCCAGCAGCCTCTCGACAGGGGGCTCAATCGGCGATGGCTACACCTTC.

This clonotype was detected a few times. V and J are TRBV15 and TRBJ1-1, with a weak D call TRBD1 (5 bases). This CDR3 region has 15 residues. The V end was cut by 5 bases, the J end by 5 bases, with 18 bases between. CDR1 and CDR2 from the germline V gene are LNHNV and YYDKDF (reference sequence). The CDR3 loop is CATSSLGSGRTEAFF. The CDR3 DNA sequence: TGTGCCACCAGCTCCCTCGGGTCAGGGCGGACTGAAGCTTTCTTT.

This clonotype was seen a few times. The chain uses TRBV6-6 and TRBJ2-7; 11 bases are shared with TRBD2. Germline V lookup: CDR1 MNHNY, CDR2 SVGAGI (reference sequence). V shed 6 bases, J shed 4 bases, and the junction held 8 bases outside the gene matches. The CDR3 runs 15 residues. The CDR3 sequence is CASRMGSGGEYEQYF. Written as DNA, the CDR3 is TGTGCCAGCAGAATGGGTAGCGGGGGGGAGTACGAGCAGTACTTC.

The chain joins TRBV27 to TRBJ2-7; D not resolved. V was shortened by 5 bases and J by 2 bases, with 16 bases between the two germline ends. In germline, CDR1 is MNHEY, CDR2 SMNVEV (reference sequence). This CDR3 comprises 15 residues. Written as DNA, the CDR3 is TGTGCCAGCAGTCGCACCGGTGGCTCACCCTACGAGCAGTACTTC. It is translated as CASSRTGGSPYEQYF.

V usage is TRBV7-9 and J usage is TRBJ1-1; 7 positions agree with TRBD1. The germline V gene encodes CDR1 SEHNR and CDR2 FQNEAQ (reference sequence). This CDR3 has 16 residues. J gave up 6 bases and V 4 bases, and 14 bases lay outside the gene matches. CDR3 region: CASSSPDRVVNAEAFF. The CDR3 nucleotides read TGTGCCAGCAGCTCCCCTGACAGGGTCGTGAATGCTGAAGCTTTCTTT.

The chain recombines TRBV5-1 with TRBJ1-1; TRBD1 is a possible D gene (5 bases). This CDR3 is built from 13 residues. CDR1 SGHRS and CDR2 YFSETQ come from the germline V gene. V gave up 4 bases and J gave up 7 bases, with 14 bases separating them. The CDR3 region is CASSPPGGSEAFF. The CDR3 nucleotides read TGCGCCAGCAGCCCACCCGGGGGGAGTGAAGCTTTCTTT.

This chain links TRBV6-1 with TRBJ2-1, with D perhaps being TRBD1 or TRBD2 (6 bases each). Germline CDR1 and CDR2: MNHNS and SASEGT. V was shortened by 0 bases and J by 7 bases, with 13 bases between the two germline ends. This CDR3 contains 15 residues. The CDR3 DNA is TGTGCCAGCAGTGAAGCAACAGGGAGCGGGAATGAGCAGTTCTTC. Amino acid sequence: CASSEATGSGNEQFF.

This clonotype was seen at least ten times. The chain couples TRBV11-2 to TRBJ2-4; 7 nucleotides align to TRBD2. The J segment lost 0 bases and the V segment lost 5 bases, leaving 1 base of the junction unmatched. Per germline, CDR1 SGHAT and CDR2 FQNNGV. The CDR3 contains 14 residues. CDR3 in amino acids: CASSGGVAKNIQYF. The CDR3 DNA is TGTGCCAGCAGCGGGGGGGTAGCCAAAAACATTCAGTACTTC.

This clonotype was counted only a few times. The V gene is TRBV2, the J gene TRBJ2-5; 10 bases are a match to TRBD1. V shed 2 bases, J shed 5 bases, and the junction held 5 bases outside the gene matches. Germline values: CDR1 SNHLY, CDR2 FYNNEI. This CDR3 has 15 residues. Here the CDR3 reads CASSETGTGVETQYF. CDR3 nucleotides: TGTGCCAGCAGTGAAACCGGGACAGGGGTGGAGACCCAGTACTTC.

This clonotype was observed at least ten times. The CDR3 DNA reads TGTGCCAGCGGAACGGACGGTGCCTACGAGCAGTACTTC. This translates into CASGTDGAYEQYF. The chain links TRBV7-9 to TRBJ2-7; D uncertain. From germline, CDR1 is SEHNR and CDR2 FQNEAQ (reference sequence). V lost 8 bases, J lost 2 bases, and 13 bases lay in between. CDR3 length: 13 amino acids.

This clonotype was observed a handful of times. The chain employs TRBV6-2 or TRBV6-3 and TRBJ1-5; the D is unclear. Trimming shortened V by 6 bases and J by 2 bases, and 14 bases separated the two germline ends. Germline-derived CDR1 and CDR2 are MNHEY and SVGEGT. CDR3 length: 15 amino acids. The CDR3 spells CASRNPRQGNQPQHF. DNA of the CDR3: TGTGCCAGCAGGAACCCCCGCCAGGGCAATCAGCCCCAGCATTTT.

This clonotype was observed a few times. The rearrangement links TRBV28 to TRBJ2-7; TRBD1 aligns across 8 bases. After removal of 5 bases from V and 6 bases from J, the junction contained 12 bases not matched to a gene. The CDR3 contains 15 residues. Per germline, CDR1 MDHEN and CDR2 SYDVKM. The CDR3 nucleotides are TGTGCCAGCAGTCCCCCGACAGGGGCGAGATCCGAGCAGTACTTC. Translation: CASSPPTGARSEQYF.

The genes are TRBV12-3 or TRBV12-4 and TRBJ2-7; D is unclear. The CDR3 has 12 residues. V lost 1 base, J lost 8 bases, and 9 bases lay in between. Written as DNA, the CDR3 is TGTGCCAGCAGTTTAGATGATCCTAAGCAGTACTTC. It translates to CASSLDDPKQYF.

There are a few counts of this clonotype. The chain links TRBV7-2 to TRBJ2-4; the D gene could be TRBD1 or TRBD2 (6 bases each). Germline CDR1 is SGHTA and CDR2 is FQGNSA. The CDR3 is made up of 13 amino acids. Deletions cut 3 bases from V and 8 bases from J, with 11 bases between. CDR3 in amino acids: CASSLNREDIQYF. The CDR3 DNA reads TGTGCCAGCAGCTTGAACAGGGAGGACATTCAGTACTTC.

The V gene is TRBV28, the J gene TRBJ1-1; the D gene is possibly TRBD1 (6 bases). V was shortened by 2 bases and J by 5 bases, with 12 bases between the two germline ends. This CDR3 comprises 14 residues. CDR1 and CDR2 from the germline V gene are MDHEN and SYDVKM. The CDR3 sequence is CASSLPNRDTEAFF. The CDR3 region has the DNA TGTGCCAGCAGTTTACCCAACAGGGATACTGAAGCTTTCTTT. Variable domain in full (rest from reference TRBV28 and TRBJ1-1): DVKVTQSSRYLVKRTGEKVFLECVQDMDHENMFWYRQDPGLGLRLIYFSYDVKMKEKGDIPEGYSVSREKKERFSLILESASTNQTSMYLCASSLPNRDTEAFFGQGTRLTVV.

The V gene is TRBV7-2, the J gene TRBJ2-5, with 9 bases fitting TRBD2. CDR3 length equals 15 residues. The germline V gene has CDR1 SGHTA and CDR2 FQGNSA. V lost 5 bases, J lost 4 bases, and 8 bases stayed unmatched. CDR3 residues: CASSPGLASIETQYF. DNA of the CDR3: TGTGCCAGCAGCCCCGGACTAGCGTCTATAGAGACCCAGTACTTC.

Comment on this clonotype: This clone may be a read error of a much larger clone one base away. Written as DNA, the CDR3 is TGTGCCACCATCCCCAGGGTTACCGGGGAGCTGTTTTTT. Its protein product is CATIPRVTGELFF. This chain connects TRBV24-1 to TRBJ2-2; possible D gene TRBD1, 5 bases. This CDR3 contains 13 residues. The V gene's germline CDR1 is KGHDR and CDR2 SFDVKD. Trimming took 8 bases from V and 5 from J, leaving 11 bases between them.

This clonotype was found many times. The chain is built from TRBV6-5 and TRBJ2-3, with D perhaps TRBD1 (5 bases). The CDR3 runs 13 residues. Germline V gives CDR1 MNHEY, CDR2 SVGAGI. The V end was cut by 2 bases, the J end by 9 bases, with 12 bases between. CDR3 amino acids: CASSYGLTATQYF. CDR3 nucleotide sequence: TGTGCCAGCAGTTACGGTCTGACAGCCACGCAGTATTTT.

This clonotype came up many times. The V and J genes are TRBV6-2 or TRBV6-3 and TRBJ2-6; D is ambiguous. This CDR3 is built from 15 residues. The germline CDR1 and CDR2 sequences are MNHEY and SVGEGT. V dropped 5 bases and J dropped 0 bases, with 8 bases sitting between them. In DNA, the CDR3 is TGTGCCAGCAGTCGGTCAGGCTCTGGGGCCAACGTCCTGACTTTC. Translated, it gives CASSRSGSGANVLTF.

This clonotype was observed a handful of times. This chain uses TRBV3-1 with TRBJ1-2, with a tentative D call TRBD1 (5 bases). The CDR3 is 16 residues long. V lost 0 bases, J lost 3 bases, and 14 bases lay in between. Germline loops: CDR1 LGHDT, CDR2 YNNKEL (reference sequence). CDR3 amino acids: CASSQDSRARYYGYTF. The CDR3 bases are TGTGCCAGCAGCCAAGACTCCAGGGCAAGGTACTATGGCTACACCTTC.